Detailed here is one T cell receptor (beta chain). The data were obtained in a study of Ad26.COV2.S vaccination and SARS-CoV-2 variants. Generated by immunoSEQ multiplex PCR, the TCRdb table keeps only in-frame clones and is missing some. The sample includes 350,000 to 400,000 clones, around nine tenths of them seen just once. Described treatment: some 19 received Ad26.COV2.S at low or high dose, single or two shots; about 5 received placebo; per-sample allocation not given. Specimens were obtained on day 63 following the first vaccine or placebo injection. V lost 2 bases to trimming and J lost 9 bases, with 8 bases between them. CDR1 and CDR2 from the germline V gene are SNHLY and FYNNEI. The CDR3 is 12 residues long.

This clonotype was sampled from a person aged 18-60 years who received the Ad26.COV2.S COVID-19 vaccine or a placebo. The specimen was peripheral blood, collected in a trial of Ad26.COV2.S vaccine versus placebo. The chain carries TRBV2 and TRBJ2-1; D ambiguous. DNA for the CDR3: TGTGCCAGCAGTGAAACGACCCTTGAGCAGTTCTTC. Translated: CASSETTLEQFF.